Detailed here is one T cell receptor beta chain. What it binds is not known. One end of the junction is discordant with germline, which a read error may explain. Germline CDR1 is MNHEY and CDR2 is SVGEGT. The CDR3 spans 16 residues. Joint extraction of RNA and DNA used roughly 19-32 mg of bulk tissue that was unsorted. The patients carried chronic HBV infection and had received no treatment. The sample belongs to a study of tumor-infiltrating lymphocytes in primary liver carcinoma. Overall study results and limits: Tumor-adjacent and tumor-blood pairs showed less overlap than tumor region pairs.

TCR beta cDNA was prepared out of approximately 470 ng total RNA by means of a constant-region primer. Employing slightly modified ARM-PCR, three nested multiplex PCR rounds were run, and these gave rise to the TCR beta libraries. TRBV1-TRBV30 forward and Cbeta reverse primers drove the first two roughly 10-cycle rounds. Via MiXCR, TCRdb re-called the multiplex PCR reads, giving one row per CDR3 protein. This table has 80,000 or so distinct CDR3 sequences, approximately 70% appearing once. The V gene is TRBV6-2 or TRBV6-3, the J gene TRBJ2-7; D may correspond to TRBD1 or TRBD2 (5 bases each). The specimen sequenced was tumor-adjacent normal liver tissue. The receptor's source is a man in his forties with primary liver carcinoma and hepatitis B virus infection. CDR3 sequence reads: CARSSYGTGPTYKQYF. The CDR3, as DNA: TGTGCCAGGAGTTCCTATGGAACGGGACCTACCTACAAGCAGTACTTC.